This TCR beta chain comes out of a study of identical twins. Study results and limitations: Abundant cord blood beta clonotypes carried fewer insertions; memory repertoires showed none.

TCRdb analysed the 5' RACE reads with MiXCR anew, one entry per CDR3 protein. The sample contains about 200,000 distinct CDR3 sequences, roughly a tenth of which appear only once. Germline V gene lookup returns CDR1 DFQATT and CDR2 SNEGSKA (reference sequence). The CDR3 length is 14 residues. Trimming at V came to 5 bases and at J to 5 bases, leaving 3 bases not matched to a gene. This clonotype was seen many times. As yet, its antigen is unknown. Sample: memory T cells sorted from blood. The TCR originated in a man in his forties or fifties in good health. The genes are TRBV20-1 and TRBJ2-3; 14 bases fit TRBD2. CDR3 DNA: TGCAGTGCTGACGGGACTAGCGGGGGAGATACGCAGTATTTT. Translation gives CSADGTSGGDTQYF.